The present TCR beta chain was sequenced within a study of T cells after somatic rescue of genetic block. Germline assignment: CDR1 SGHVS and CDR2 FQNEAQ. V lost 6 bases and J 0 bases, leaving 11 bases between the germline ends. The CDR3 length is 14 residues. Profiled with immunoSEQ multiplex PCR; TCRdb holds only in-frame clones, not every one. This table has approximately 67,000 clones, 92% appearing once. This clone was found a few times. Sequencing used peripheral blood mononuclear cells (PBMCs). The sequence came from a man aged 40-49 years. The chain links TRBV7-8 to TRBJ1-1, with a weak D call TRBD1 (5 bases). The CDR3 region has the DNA TGTGCCAGCAGGAACGGGGGAGTGAACACTGAAGCTTTCTTT. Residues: CASRNGGVNTEAFF.